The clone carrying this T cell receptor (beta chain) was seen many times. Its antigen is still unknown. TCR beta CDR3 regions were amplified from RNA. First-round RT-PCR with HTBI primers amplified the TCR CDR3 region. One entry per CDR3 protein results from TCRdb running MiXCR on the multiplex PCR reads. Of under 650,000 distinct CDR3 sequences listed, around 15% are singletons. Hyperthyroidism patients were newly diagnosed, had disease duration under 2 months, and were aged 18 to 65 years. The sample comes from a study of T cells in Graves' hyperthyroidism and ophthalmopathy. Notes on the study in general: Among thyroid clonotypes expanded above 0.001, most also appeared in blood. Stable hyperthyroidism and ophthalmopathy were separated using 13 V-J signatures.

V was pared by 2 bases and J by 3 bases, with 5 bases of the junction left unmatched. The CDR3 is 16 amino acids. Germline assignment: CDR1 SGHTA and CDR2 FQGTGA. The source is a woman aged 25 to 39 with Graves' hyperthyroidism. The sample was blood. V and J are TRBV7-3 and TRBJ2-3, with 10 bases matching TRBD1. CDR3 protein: CASSLGRDRGTDTQYF. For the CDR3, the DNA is TGTGCCAGCAGCTTAGGTCGGGACAGGGGTACAGATACGCAGTATTTT.